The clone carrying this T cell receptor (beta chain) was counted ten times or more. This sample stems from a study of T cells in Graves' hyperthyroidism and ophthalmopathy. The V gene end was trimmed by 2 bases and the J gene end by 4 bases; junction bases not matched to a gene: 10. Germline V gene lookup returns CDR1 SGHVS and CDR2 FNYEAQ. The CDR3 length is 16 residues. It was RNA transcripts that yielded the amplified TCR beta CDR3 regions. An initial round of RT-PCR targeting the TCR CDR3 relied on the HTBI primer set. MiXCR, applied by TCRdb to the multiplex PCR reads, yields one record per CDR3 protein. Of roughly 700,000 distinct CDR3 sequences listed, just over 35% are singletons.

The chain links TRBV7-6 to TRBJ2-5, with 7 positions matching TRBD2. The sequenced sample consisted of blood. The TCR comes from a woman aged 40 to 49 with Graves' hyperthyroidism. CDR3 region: CASSLSAREFPETQYF. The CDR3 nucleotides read TGTGCCAGCAGCTTATCCGCGCGGGAGTTCCCAGAGACCCAGTACTTC.